This TCR beta chain was captured in a study of cytomegalovirus exposure and HLA in healthy donors. Findings and caveats of the study: Association of 15,000 to 20,000 TCR beta sequences with HLA alleles was found at 0.05 false discovery rate in a later analysis. Reports credit the classifier with highly specific, highly sensitive diagnosis of cytomegalovirus status. TCR beta V- and J-gene trimming was later associated with a missense DCLRE1C variant.

V was trimmed by 5 bases and J by 0 bases, leaving 8 bases between them. The germline CDR1 and CDR2 sequences are SQVTM and ANQGSEA. This CDR3 contains 12 residues. This clone was counted between two and nine times. The antigen is unknown. 13 Jbeta primers and 60 Vbeta primers were used for the PCR. Libraries were prepared by immunoSEQ multiplex PCR; TCRdb keeps only in-frame clonotypes and omits some of them. Of 95,000 to 120,000 clones detected, about 64% appear once; the ten largest clones hold roughly 8%. The clonotype originates from a man younger than 30 in good health and CMV-seropositive. The rearrangement joins TRBV29-1 to TRBJ2-7; D is unclear. Source material: PBMCs. Here the CDR3 reads CSVRGSSYEQYF. The CDR3 DNA reads TGCAGCGTTAGAGGAAGCTCCTACGAGCAGTACTTC.